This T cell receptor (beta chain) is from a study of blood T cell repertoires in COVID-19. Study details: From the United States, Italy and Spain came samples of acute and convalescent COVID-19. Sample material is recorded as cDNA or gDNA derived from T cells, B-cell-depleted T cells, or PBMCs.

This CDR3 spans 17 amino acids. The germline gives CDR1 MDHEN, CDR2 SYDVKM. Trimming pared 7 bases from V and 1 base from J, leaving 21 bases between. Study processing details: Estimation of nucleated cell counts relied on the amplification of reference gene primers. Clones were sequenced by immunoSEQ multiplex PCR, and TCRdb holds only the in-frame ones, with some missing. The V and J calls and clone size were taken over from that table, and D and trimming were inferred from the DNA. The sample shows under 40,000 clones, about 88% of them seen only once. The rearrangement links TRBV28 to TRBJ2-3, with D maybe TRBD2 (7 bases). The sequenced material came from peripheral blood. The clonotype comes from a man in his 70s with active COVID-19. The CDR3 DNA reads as TGTGCCAGCAACCTTCATGGGGGGGGGCCTCGCACAGATACGCAGTATTTT. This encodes CASNLHGGGPRTDTQYF.